This T cell receptor (beta chain) was captured by sequencing in a study of CXCR3-negative and CXCR3-positive naive CD8 T cells. Study conclusions and caveats: Comparison of naive cells showed more hydrophobic TRB CDR3s in CXCR3-positive than in CXCR3-negative naive cells.

The libraries of TRB cDNA were constructed through 5' RACE using UMI labels. TCRdb re-called the 5' RACE reads and catalogs CDR3 proteins one per entry, DNA excluded. This sample contains tens of thousands of distinct CDR3 sequences. Germline CDR1 MNHEY, CDR2 SMNVEV (reference sequence). The CDR3 spans 17 residues. Points on this clonotype: Its antigen is as yet unknown.

Sequenced material: naive CXCR3+ CD8+ T cells from blood. Indicated subset: CD45RO-CCR7+CD27+CD95- naive CD8+ T cells expressing CXCR3 (TNR3+). V gene TRBV27 combines with J gene TRBJ2-5; TCRdb selects TRBD2, and the lack of DNA leaves this call unchecked. The receptor was isolated from a human donor in good health. Some clones in this sample may be carry-over from other donors' samples. CDR3 residues: CASSLIWEAGETKTQYF.